This T cell receptor (beta chain) is from a study of tumor-infiltrating lymphocytes in primary liver carcinoma. Across the whole study: Between about 4 and 10 cm across, the tumors were all of stage T1-T3 N0M0.

Findings of the study overall: About 7.5-25% of top clones, no more, were shared by all five regions.

This clonotype was counted a single time. The antigen is undetermined. The junction departs from the called germline gene at one end, perhaps through a read error. From roughly 21-30 mg of unsorted bulk tissue, DNA and RNA were co-extracted together. Patients were chronically HBV-infected and treatment-naive. The CDR3 consists of 17 residues. Germline CDR1 reads KGHDR; CDR2 reads SFDVKD. The input was approximately 500 ng total RNA; TCR beta cDNA was made from it with a constant-region primer. Investigators got TCR beta libraries out of three nested multiplex PCR rounds, done with slightly modified ARM-PCR. Amplification in the first two PCR rounds was performed using TRBV1-TRBV30 forward primers and a C-beta reverse primer for 10 cycles each. TCRdb itself ran the multiplex PCR reads through MiXCR, one entry per CDR3 protein. The sample lists about 190,000 distinct CDR3 sequences, around 85% occurring once.

Sequenced sample: tumor tissue from primary liver carcinoma. This TCR was sampled from a man in his forties with primary liver carcinoma and hepatitis B virus infection. The chain employs TRBV24-1 and TRBJ2-1, with 7 bases fitting TRBD2. CDR3 residues: CTTSEYSTTSPYNEQFF. DNA for the CDR3: TGTACCACCAGTGAATATTCTACGACTAGCCCCTACAATGAGCAGTTCTTC.